Presented here are 31 T cell receptor beta chains from one specimen sequenced in a study of T cell repertoires in cytomegalovirus infection. Antigens of these TCRs are unknown. In TCRdb, the reads were re-called with MiXCR into one record per CDR3 protein. The profile covers around 300,000 distinct CDR3 sequences, with less than 25% appearing a single time and approximately 19% taken by the ten largest. Sample: cultured PBMCs, taken from culture after CMV antigen stimulation. The receptors derive from a human donor in good health (CMV status not recorded). Some clones in this sample may be carry-over from other donors' samples.

This clonotype was detected a few times. The CDR3 loop reads CASSYRGYEQYF. The CDR3 DNA follows: TGTGCCAGCAGTTACAGGGGTTACGAGCAGTACTTC. The V and J genes are TRBV6-2 or TRBV6-3 and TRBJ2-7; D is possibly TRBD1 (5 bases). V lost 2 bases and J 4 bases, leaving 6 bases between the germline ends. CDR1 and CDR2 (germline): MNHEY, SVGEGT. CDR3 length equals 12 residues.

Only a few counts were recorded for this clonotype. The CDR3 protein is CASSLPGTRVRGETQYF. The CDR3 bases are TGTGCCAGCAGCTTACCCGGGACACGGGTCCGGGGGGAGACCCAGTACTTC. The chain uses TRBV7-2 and TRBJ2-5, with D perhaps given as TRBD1 or TRBD2 (6 bases each). V dropped 2 bases and J dropped 5 bases, with 21 bases sitting between them. In germline, CDR1 is SGHTA, CDR2 FQGNSA. This CDR3 has 17 amino acids.

Only a few counts were recorded for this clonotype. This chain joins TRBV7-9 and TRBJ2-3; D gene uncertain. Germline-derived CDR1 and CDR2 are SEHNR and FQNEAQ (reference sequence). This CDR3 contains 14 residues. With 6 bases removed from V and 3 bases from J, the gap between germline ends came to 13 bases. The DNA for the CDR3 is TGTGCCAGCAGATCCGGTTTTAATACAGATACGCAGTATTTT. The encoded protein is CASRSGFNTDTQYF.

This clonotype was detected ten times or more. The J gene is TRBJ1-2, the V gene TRBV7-2, with TRBD1 matching over 10 bases. J was trimmed by 3 bases and V by 5 bases; bases with no gene match: 0. CDR1 is SGHTA, CDR2 FQGNSA, per germline. CDR3 size: 13 residues. The CDR3 loop is CASSGQGDYGYTF. CDR3 DNA: TGTGCCAGCAGCGGACAGGGGGACTATGGCTACACCTTC.

This chain connects TRBV4-3 to TRBJ2-3; weak D call: TRBD2 (5 bases). Germline V gene sequence: CDR1 LGHNA, CDR2 YSLEER. The CDR3 loop spans 16 amino acids. V was clipped by 4 bases and J by 0 bases, with 14 bases between them. CDR3 loop: CASSPRTGGSTDTQYF. DNA of the CDR3: TGCGCCAGCAGCCCGAGGACTGGCGGGAGCACAGATACGCAGTATTTT.

This clonotype was recorded a few times. The V and J genes are TRBV4-3 and TRBJ2-2, with 11 bases identical to TRBD2. The CDR3 extends over 19 amino acids. J lost 0 bases, V lost 1 base, and 7 bases had no gene match. CDR1 LGHNA and CDR2 YSLEER come from the germline V gene. The CDR3 protein is CASSQAGLAGDTNTGELFF. As DNA, the CDR3 is TGCGCCAGCAGCCAAGCAGGACTAGCGGGTGATACGAACACCGGGGAGCTGTTTTTT.

In this sample, this clonotype turned up many times. The gene calls are TRBV7-2 and TRBJ2-1; D is perhaps TRBD2 (6 bases). V lost 6 bases and J 0 bases, leaving 12 bases between the germline ends. The germline CDR1 and CDR2 sequences are SGHTA and FQGNSA. This CDR3 contains 15 residues. The CDR3 is CASRKAGSSYNEQFF. Here the CDR3 DNA reads TGTGCCAGCAGGAAAGCGGGTAGCTCCTACAATGAGCAGTTCTTC.

This clonotype occurred many times. J is TRBJ2-3 and V is TRBV7-2; 7 bases are a match to TRBD2. The V segment lost 6 bases and the J segment 4 bases; nucleotides outside the gene matches: 4. This CDR3 region has 13 residues. Germline CDR1 and CDR2: SGHTA and FQGNSA. The CDR3, as DNA: TGTGCCAGCAGACTCCTAGCGGCAGATACGCAGTATTTT. Amino acid sequence: CASRLLAADTQYF.

The chain employs TRBV19 and TRBJ2-1; D not certain. The CDR3 sequence is 14 residues long. Germline loops: CDR1 LNHDA, CDR2 SQIVND (reference sequence). Trimming removed 2 bases at V and 6 bases at J, with 11 bases between. The CDR3 DNA reads as TGTGCCAGTAGTATATGGGGTATAAGCAATGAGCAGTTCTTC. This codes for CASSIWGISNEQFF.

The rearrangement links TRBV7-6 to TRBJ1-4; 7 bases agree with TRBD1. The CDR3 covers 15 residues. J lost 5 bases, V lost 5 bases, and 8 bases had no gene match. CDR1 and CDR2 from the germline V gene are SGHVS and FNYEAQ. The CDR3 DNA reads TGTGCCAGCAGCCCCGGGGACAGAGCAAATGAAAAACTGTTTTTT. Translated, it gives CASSPGDRANEKLFF.

Many counts were recorded for this clonotype. V gene TRBV7-9 combines with J gene TRBJ2-7; the match to TRBD2 covers 9 bases. The germline V gene has CDR1 SEHNR and CDR2 FQNEAQ (reference sequence). The CDR3 totals 15 residues. The trim removed 5 bases at V and 3 bases at J, leaving 8 bases unmatched. The CDR3 coding sequence is TGTGCCAGCAGCCCCGTAGCGGGAGTATTCTACGAGCAGTACTTC. Its translation is CASSPVAGVFYEQYF.

This chain joins TRBV29-1 and TRBJ2-5; D possibly corresponds to TRBD1 (5 bases). Germline CDR1 is SQVTM and CDR2 is ANQGSEA. V was pared by 0 bases and J by 4 bases, with 12 bases between. CDR3 length: 14 residues. CDR3 nucleotides: TGCAGCGTTGAAGAAGGGCCAGGGCTAGAGACCCAGTACTTC. Translating gives CSVEEGPGLETQYF. The full variable domain, completed using reference TRBV29-1 and TRBJ2-5, is SAVISQKPSRDICQRGTSLTIQCQVDSQVTMMFWYRQQPGQSLTLIATANQGSEATYESGFVIDKFPISRPNLTFSTLTVSNMSPEDSSIYLCSVEEGPGLETQYFGPGTRLLVL.

This clonotype was picked up a small number of times. This chain connects TRBV19 to TRBJ2-7, with TRBD1 matching 11 bases. CDR1 is LNHDA, CDR2 SQIVND, per germline (reference sequence). V lost 5 bases, J lost 2 bases, and 11 bases stayed unmatched. This CDR3 region has 17 residues. This CDR3 is CASSFRPPGQGAYEQYF. CDR3 bases: TGTGCCAGTAGTTTCCGCCCACCGGGACAGGGGGCCTACGAGCAGTACTTC.

J is TRBJ2-5 and V is TRBV20-1; the match to TRBD2 covers 12 bases. Losses at the gene ends were 5 bases for V and 4 bases for J; bases not matched to a gene: 11. From germline, CDR1 is DFQATT and CDR2 SNEGSKA (reference sequence). The CDR3 is 16 residues long. In nucleotides, the CDR3 is TGCAGTGCTCCGGCCAGGACTAGCGGGATGGGAGAGACCCAGTACTTC. Translating gives CSAPARTSGMGETQYF.

V gene TRBV6-2 or TRBV6-3 combines with J gene TRBJ2-3; D is uncertain. This CDR3 region has 14 residues. V was shortened by 6 bases and J by 3 bases, with 13 bases between the two germline ends. CDR1 and CDR2 (germline): MNHEY, SVGEGT. CDR3 residues: CASRRGIRTDTQYF. For the CDR3, the DNA is TGTGCCAGCAGGCGTGGGATCCGAACAGATACGCAGTATTTT.

In its sample, this clonotype was seen once. The rearrangement links TRBV12-3 or TRBV12-4 to TRBJ2-7; TRBD2 matches 8 bases. J was trimmed by 4 bases and V by 5 bases; bases with no gene match: 13. The CDR3 is 16 amino acids. The DNA of the CDR3 is TGTGCCAGCAGTCATCAGCGGGGGAGAGTAGTTTACGAGCAGTACTTC. Its protein product is CASSHQRGRVVYEQYF.

This clonotype occurred a few times. The V gene is TRBV4-3, the J gene TRBJ2-7; the D gene could be TRBD1 or TRBD2 (5 bases each). Between the trimmed V and J ends, which lost 3 bases and 5 bases, there was a span of 11 bases. Germline lookup yields CDR1 LGHNA and CDR2 YSLEER. The CDR3 runs 13 residues. The CDR3 region is CASSQGPHDEQYF. The CDR3 DNA reads as TGCGCCAGCAGCCAGGGACCCCACGACGAGCAGTACTTC.

V usage is TRBV6-2 or TRBV6-3 and J usage is TRBJ1-5; unclear D gene. The V gene lost 4 bases and the J gene lost 2 bases, with 6 bases spanning the gap. The CDR3 sequence is 13 residues long. Germline CDR1 MNHEY, CDR2 SVGEGT. Here the CDR3 DNA reads TGTGCCAGCAGTTGGGATCGCAATCAGCCCCAGCATTTT. Amino acids: CASSWDRNQPQHF.

The chain joins TRBV7-2 to TRBJ2-1, with 7 bases lining up with TRBD2. V lost 5 bases and J lost 0; bases outside the gene matches: 7. This CDR3 contains 16 residues. Per the germline V gene, CDR1 is SGHTA and CDR2 is FQGNSA. The CDR3, as DNA: TGTGCCAGCAGCGGTACTAGCGCCCGCTCCTACAATGAGCAGTTCTTC. Translated, it gives CASSGTSARSYNEQFF.

This clonotype was observed a handful of times. Here the CDR3 omits its conserved ending phenylalanine or tryptophan, so a read error is the likely source. No DNA is shown, since the ends of the CDR3 on it are uncertain; the CDR3 is the one TCRdb lists. V and J are TRBV24-1 and TRBJ1-5. The CDR3 comprises 12 residues, both ends counted. Per the germline V gene, CDR1 is KGHDR and CDR2 is SFDVKD. This CDR3 is CATSTYSFRVPL.

In this sample, this clonotype turned up many times. The CDR3 region is CASSFAGAGNTIYF. The DNA of the CDR3 is TGTGCCAGCAGCTTCGCTGGAGCTGGAAACACCATATATTTT. V and J are TRBV7-9 and TRBJ1-3; D is ambiguous. This CDR3 has 14 residues. Germline V gene data show CDR1 as SEHNR and CDR2 as FQNEAQ (reference sequence). V lost 3 bases to trimming and J lost 2 bases, with 8 bases between them.

This clonotype was seen a few times. The CDR3 here is CASSRTDFSGNTIYF. CDR3 coding DNA: TGTGCCAGTAGTAGAACAGACTTCTCTGGAAACACCATATATTTT. The chain combines TRBV19 with TRBJ1-3; D is undetermined. Between the trimmed V and J ends, which lost 4 bases and 0 bases, there was a span of 10 bases. The CDR3 runs 15 residues. Germline CDR1 LNHDA, CDR2 SQIVND (reference sequence).

The genes are TRBV4-2 and TRBJ1-6; D call uncertain. V was shortened by 0 bases and J by 4 bases, with 7 bases between the two germline ends. Looked up from germline, CDR1 is LGHNA and CDR2 is YNFKEQ. The CDR3 contains 15 residues. Written as DNA, the CDR3 is TGTGCCAGCAGCCAAGAACCAGGTTATAATTCACCCCTCCACTTT. Translated, it gives CASSQEPGYNSPLHF.

This chain joins TRBV18 and TRBJ2-7; 8 bases fit TRBD2. This CDR3 has 17 amino acids. Germline assignment: CDR1 KGHSH and CDR2 LQKENI. The junction had 11 bases not matched to a gene; V was cut back by 1 base and J by 3 bases. CDR3 protein: CASSPREGGRPGYEQYF. CDR3 in DNA: TGTGCCAGCTCACCACGAGAGGGCGGGAGGCCAGGCTACGAGCAGTACTTC.

The rearrangement joins TRBV7-6 to TRBJ2-3; the D gene could be TRBD1 or TRBD2 (5 bases each). CDR3 length: 14 residues. Germline V CDR1 and CDR2: SGHVS, FNYEAQ. V was pared by 4 bases and J by 2 bases, with 10 bases between. The CDR3 bases are TGTGCCAGCAGCTGGGGACCCAACACAGATACGCAGTATTTT. Encoded protein: CASSWGPNTDTQYF.

The chain joins TRBV19 to TRBJ1-4, with D possibly being TRBD1 (5 bases). Germline loops: CDR1 LNHDA, CDR2 SQIVND (reference sequence). V was cut by 2 bases and J by 16 bases, with 14 bases left in between. The CDR3 is made up of 12 amino acids. The CDR3, as DNA: TGTGCCAGTAGTATAAGTTCACCAGGGCAGTTTTTT. Its protein product is CASSISSPGQFF.

This clonotype was seen many times. J is TRBJ2-4 and V is TRBV6-5; 9 nucleotides align to TRBD1. Trimming took 6 bases from V and 6 from J; bases not matched to a gene: 9. The CDR3 sequence is 15 residues long. The germline CDR1 and CDR2 sequences are MNHEY and SVGAGI. The CDR3 protein is CASSARGQGRNIQYF. The CDR3 bases are TGTGCCAGCAGCGCCCGGGGACAGGGTCGAAACATTCAGTACTTC.

This clonotype was counted many times. The genes are TRBV7-9 and TRBJ2-3; D unclear. CDR3 length: 11 amino acids. The V gene's germline CDR1 is SEHNR and CDR2 FQNEAQ (reference sequence). V was cut by 7 bases and J by 4 bases, with 6 bases left in between. CDR3 in DNA: TGTGCCAGCACCTATTCAGATACGCAGTATTTT. Translated, it gives CASTYSDTQYF.

The table lists this clonotype with many counts. The rearrangement links TRBV7-2 to TRBJ1-1; the D is unclear. Germline values: CDR1 SGHTA, CDR2 FQGNSA. This CDR3 is built from 16 residues. The V end was cut by 5 bases, the J end by 6 bases, with 22 bases between. The CDR3 nucleotides are TGTGCCAGCAGCCCCGGGAATACTCTCGGGGAGGCTGAAGCTTTCTTT. This sequence encodes CASSPGNTLGEAEAFF.

This chain connects TRBV29-1 to TRBJ1-4, with unresolved D. The CDR3 totals 13 residues. CDR1 and CDR2 (germline): SQVTM, ANQGSEA. Trimming stripped 0 bases from V and 10 bases from J, with 12 bases between. The CDR3 loop is CSVEETGAGKLFF. CDR3 in DNA: TGCAGCGTTGAAGAGACCGGTGCAGGAAAACTGTTTTTT. The whole variable domain, remainder taken from reference TRBV29-1 and TRBJ1-4, is SAVISQKPSRDICQRGTSLTIQCQVDSQVTMMFWYRQQPGQSLTLIATANQGSEATYESGFVIDKFPISRPNLTFSTLTVSNMSPEDSSIYLCSVEETGAGKLFFGSGTQLSVL.

This clonotype was observed many times. The chain combines TRBV7-2 with TRBJ1-1; no definite D call. Germline CDR1 reads SGHTA; CDR2 reads FQGNSA. Deletions cut 6 bases from V and 4 bases from J, with 12 bases between. There are 13 residues in the CDR3. Written as DNA, the CDR3 is TGTGCCAGCAGAGACCCGAGTTTCACTGAAGCTTTCTTT. Its protein is CASRDPSFTEAFF.